The clone carrying this T cell receptor (beta chain) was seen more than once but under ten times. Antigen specificity is unknown. Trimming removed 5 bases at V and 0 bases at J, with 20 bases between. The CDR3 is made up of 18 amino acids. CDR1 and CDR2 from the germline V gene are LNHDA and SQIVND (reference sequence). The entry originates in a study of cytomegalovirus exposure and HLA in healthy donors. Overall study: One earlier analysis, a look at some 180 million T cells, found around 110 million unique TCR beta sequences. Study-level results: A later analysis reportedly identified an Asian-associated ancestry cluster as carrying fewer N-insertions than the roughly 700-donor mean. The authors later linked a missense DCLRE1C variant to TCR beta V- and J-gene trimming. Among CMV-associated TCR beta chains, most appeared HLA-restricted in a later analysis.

Primers included in the PCR were 60 Vbeta and 13 Jbeta primers. Method: immunoSEQ multiplex PCR; TCRdb's copy keeps in-frame clones and lacks some. Of approximately 90,000 clones listed, 7.6% are singletons. This chain connects TRBV19 to TRBJ1-5; maybe TRBD1 (6 bases). The origin of this receptor is a man aged 50 to 59 in good health and CMV-seronegative. Source material: PBMCs. DNA for the CDR3: TGTGCCAGTAGTCTCGAAGGGCCAGGGGCTTCTAGCAATCAGCCCCAGCATTTT. Translated, it gives CASSLEGPGASSNQPQHF. Full variable domain (remainder filled in from reference TRBV19 and TRBJ1-5): DGGITQSPKYLFRKEGQNVTLSCEQNLNHDAMYWYRQDPGQGLRLIYYSQIVNDFQKGDIAEGYSVSREKKESFPLTVTSAQKNPTAFYLCASSLEGPGASSNQPQHFGDGTRLSIL.